These 8 T cell receptor beta chains share one sample of origin, sequenced in a study of cytomegalovirus exposure and HLA in healthy donors listed by TCRdb under 2017. Libraries were prepared through the immunoSEQ multiplex PCR assay. Here the immuneACCESS table is served through TCRdb, limited to in-frame sequences with V and J called. Missing clones are a known gap in these copies; in checked studies unresolved V genes cover under half, and the rest lacks a known reason. The table for this sample lists about 120,000 clones; 75% to 90% of them were counted only once. About 1% of the sample comes from the top ten. Source material: PBMCs. These receptors all come from a woman aged 18-29 years in good health and CMV-seronegative.

The J gene is TRBJ2-7, the V gene TRBV7-2; the D gene is possibly TRBD1 (6 bases). The CDR3 runs to 14 residues. From germline, CDR1 is SGHTA and CDR2 FQGNSA. The V end was cut by 5 bases, the J end by 0 bases, with 11 bases between. The CDR3 sequence: CASSNRQASYEQYF. For the CDR3, the DNA is TGTGCCAGCAGCAACAGACAGGCCTCCTACGAGCAGTACTTC.

The V call is TRBV5-4, the J call TRBJ2-1; TRBD2 matches 10 bases. Trimming removed 0 bases from V and 7 bases from J; junction bases left unmatched: 7. The CDR3 totals 16 residues. Germline-derived CDR1 and CDR2 are SGHNT and YYREEE (reference sequence). CDR3 in amino acids: CASSLASGGDGNEQFF. CDR3 DNA sequence: TGTGCCAGCAGCTTGGCGAGCGGGGGGGATGGAAATGAGCAGTTCTTC. The whole variable domain, remainder taken from reference TRBV5-4 and TRBJ2-1, is ETGVTQSPTHLIKTRGQQVTLRCSSQSGHNTVSWYQQALGQGPQFIFQYYREEENGRGNFPPRFSGLQFPNYSSELNVNALELDDSALYLCASSLASGGDGNEQFFGPGTRLTVL.

This clone occurred a few times. This chain joins TRBV2 and TRBJ1-3; TRBD1 matches at 7 bases. This CDR3 is 14 amino acids long. Germline V gene lookup returns CDR1 SNHLY and CDR2 FYNNEI. Trimming removed 4 bases from V and 0 bases from J; junction bases left unmatched: 0. In DNA form, the CDR3 reads TGTGCCAGCAGTGCAGGGGGCTCTGGAAACACCATATATTTT. Translation gives CASSAGGSGNTIYF.

For this clone: At one of its ends the junction is not consistent with the germline gene, which may arise from a read error. The V and J genes are TRBV15 and TRBJ2-3, with TRBD2 matching over 10 bases. CDR1 and CDR2 (germline): LNHNV, YYDKDF (reference sequence). The CDR3 consists of 14 residues. The CDR3 DNA reads TGTGCCACCAGCAGAGATGGGCTAGCGGGGGCTCAAGTTTTT. Translated: CATSRDGLAGAQVF.

The chain recombines TRBV5-1 with TRBJ2-4, with D perhaps matching TRBD1 (5 bases). Trimming removed 0 bases from V and 0 bases from J, with 10 bases in between. The CDR3 is 16 residues long. Germline CDR1 reads SGHRS; CDR2 reads YFSETQ. The CDR3 bases are TGCGCCAGCAGCTTGGGAATGGACATAGCCAAAAACATTCAGTACTTC. Translation: CASSLGMDIAKNIQYF. Variable domain in full (rest from reference TRBV5-1 and TRBJ2-4): KAGVTQTPRYLIKTRGQQVTLSCSPISGHRSVSWYQQTPGQGLQFLFEYFSETQRNKGNFPGRFSGRQFSNSRSEMNVSTLELGDSALYLCASSLGMDIAKNIQYFGAGTRLSVL.

V and J are TRBV7-6 and TRBJ1-2, with a possible D match to TRBD1 (6 bases). V dropped 4 bases and J dropped 8 bases, with 17 bases sitting between them. Germline CDR1 is SGHVS and CDR2 is FNYEAQ. This CDR3 has 14 amino acids. The DNA for the CDR3 is TGTGCCAGCAGCTCCCCGGACAGCCTTGAAGGCTACACCTTC. Its protein is CASSSPDSLEGYTF.

V gene TRBV10-1 combines with J gene TRBJ2-3; 9 bases fit TRBD2. The CDR3 contains 16 residues. V gave up 4 bases and J gave up 4 bases; unmatched junction bases: 9. The V gene's germline CDR1 is WNHNN and CDR2 SYGVQD (reference sequence). CDR3 loop: CASSASGGGAADTQYF. In nucleotides, the CDR3 is TGCGCCAGCAGTGCCTCGGGCGGGGGGGCCGCAGATACGCAGTATTTT.

The gene calls are TRBV28 and TRBJ1-2; D is unclear. Germline values: CDR1 MDHEN, CDR2 SYDVKM. Trimming removed 5 bases at V and 8 bases at J, with 9 bases between. This CDR3 has 11 amino acids. The CDR3 bases are TGTGCCAGCAGTCCCCGAGAAGGCTACACCTTC. Residues: CASSPREGYTF.